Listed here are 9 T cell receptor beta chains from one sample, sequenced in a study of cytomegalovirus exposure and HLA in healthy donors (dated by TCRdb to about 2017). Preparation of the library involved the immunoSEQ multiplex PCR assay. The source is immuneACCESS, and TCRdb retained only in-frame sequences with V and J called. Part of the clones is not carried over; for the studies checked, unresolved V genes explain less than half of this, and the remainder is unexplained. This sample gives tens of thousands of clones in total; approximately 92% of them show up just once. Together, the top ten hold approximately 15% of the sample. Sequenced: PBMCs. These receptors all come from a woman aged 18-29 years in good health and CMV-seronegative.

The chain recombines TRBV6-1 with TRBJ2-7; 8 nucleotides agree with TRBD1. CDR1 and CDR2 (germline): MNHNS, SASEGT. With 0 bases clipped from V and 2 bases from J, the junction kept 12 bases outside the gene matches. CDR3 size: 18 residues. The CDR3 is CASSEAGSGTGNPYEQYF. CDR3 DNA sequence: TGTGCCAGCAGTGAAGCTGGGAGTGGGACAGGCAATCCCTACGAGCAGTACTTC.

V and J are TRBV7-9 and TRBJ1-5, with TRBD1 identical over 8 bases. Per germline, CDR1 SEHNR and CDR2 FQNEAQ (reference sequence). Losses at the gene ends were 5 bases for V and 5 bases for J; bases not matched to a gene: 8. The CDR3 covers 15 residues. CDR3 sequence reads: CASSHDRGGDQPQHF. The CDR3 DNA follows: TGTGCCAGCAGCCACGACAGGGGCGGAGATCAGCCCCAGCATTTT.

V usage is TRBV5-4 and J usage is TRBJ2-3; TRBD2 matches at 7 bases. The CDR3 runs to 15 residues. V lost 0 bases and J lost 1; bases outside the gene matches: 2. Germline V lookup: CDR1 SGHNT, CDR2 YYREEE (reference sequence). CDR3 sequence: CASSLGGGRTDTQYF. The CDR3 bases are TGTGCCAGCAGCTTGGGGGGGGGACGCACAGATACGCAGTATTTT.

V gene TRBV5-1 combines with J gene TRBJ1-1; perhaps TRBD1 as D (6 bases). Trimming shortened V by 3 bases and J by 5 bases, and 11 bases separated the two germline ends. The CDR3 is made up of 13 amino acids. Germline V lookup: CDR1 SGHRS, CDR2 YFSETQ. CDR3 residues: CASSWTTGTEAFF. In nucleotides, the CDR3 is TGCGCCAGCAGCTGGACCACAGGGACTGAAGCTTTCTTT. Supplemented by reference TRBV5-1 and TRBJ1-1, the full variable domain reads KAGVTQTPRYLIKTRGQQVTLSCSPISGHRSVSWYQQTPGQGLQFLFEYFSETQRNKGNFPGRFSGRQFSNSRSEMNVSTLELGDSALYLCASSWTTGTEAFFGQGTRLTVV.

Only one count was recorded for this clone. The CDR3 sequence: CASSNGGTGRDEQFF. The CDR3 nucleotides are TGCGCCAGCAGTAACGGCGGGACAGGGAGGGATGAGCAGTTCTTC. V gene TRBV10-1 combines with J gene TRBJ2-1; 9 bases align to TRBD1. The germline CDR1 and CDR2 sequences are WNHNN and SYGVQD (reference sequence). Trimming at V came to 5 bases and at J to 8 bases, leaving 10 bases not matched to a gene. The CDR3 is made up of 15 amino acids.

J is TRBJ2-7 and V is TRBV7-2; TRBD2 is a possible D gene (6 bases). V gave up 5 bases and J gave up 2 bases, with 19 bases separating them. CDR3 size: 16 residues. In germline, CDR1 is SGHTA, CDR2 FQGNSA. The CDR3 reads CASSAIMGEEAYEQYF. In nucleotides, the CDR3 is TGTGCCAGCAGCGCAATTATGGGGGAGGAGGCCTACGAGCAGTACTTC. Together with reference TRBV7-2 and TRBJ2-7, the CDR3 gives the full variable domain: GAGVSQSPSNKVTEKGKDVELRCDPISGHTALYWYRQSLGQGLEFLIYFQGNSAPDKSGLPSDRFSAERTGGSVSTLTIQRTQQEDSAVYLCASSAIMGEEAYEQYFGPGTRLTVT.

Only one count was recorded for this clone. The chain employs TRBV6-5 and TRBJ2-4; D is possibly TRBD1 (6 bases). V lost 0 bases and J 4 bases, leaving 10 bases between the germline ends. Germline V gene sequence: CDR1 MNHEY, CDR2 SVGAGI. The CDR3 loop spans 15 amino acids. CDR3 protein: CASSYSRQGKNIQYF. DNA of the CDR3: TGTGCCAGCAGTTACTCTCGCCAGGGGAAAAACATTCAGTACTTC.

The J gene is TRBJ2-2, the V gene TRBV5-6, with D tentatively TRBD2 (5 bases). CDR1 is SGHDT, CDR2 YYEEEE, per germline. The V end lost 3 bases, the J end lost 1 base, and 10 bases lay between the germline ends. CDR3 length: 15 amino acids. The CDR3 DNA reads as TGTGCCAGCAGCTCGACTAAACTGAACACCGGGGAGCTGTTTTTT. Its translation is CASSSTKLNTGELFF.

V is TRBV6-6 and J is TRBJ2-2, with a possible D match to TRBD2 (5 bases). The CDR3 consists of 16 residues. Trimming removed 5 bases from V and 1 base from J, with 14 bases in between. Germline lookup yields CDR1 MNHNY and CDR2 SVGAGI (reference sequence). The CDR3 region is CASSPTRPGNTGELFF. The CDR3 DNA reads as TGTGCCAGCAGTCCTACTAGGCCCGGGAACACCGGGGAGCTGTTTTTT.